The 28 T cell receptor beta chains listed next were all sequenced from one sample in a study of CD8+ T cells in alopecia areata. Following RNA extraction, reverse transcription yielded cDNA that acted as the sequencing template. Method: immunoSEQ multiplex PCR; TCRdb's copy keeps in-frame clones and lacks some. The sample comprises 90,000 to 150,000 clones, about 60% of which are singletons, and approximately 2.6% rests with the top ten. Sequencing was done on a sample of CD4+ T cells sorted from blood. The source is a human donor in good health.

J is TRBJ1-2 and V is TRBV11-2; a possible D gene is TRBD1 (5 bases). The CDR3 totals 17 residues. V was clipped by 4 bases and J by 4 bases, with 22 bases between them. Germline CDR1 is SGHAT and CDR2 is FQNNGV. CDR3 sequence: CASSSPGPQAAIYGYTF. CDR3 sequence (DNA): TGTGCCAGCAGCTCCCCGGGACCCCAGGCGGCAATCTATGGCTACACCTTC.

This rearrangement joins TRBV6-5 to TRBJ2-2; D gene unclear. This CDR3 contains 12 residues. The germline gives CDR1 MNHEY, CDR2 SVGAGI. V was shortened by 6 bases and J by 9 bases, with 11 bases between the two germline ends. In DNA, the CDR3 is TGTGCCAGCAGGGACGTCCGTCGGGAGCTGTTTTTT. Its translation is CASRDVRRELFF.

This chain connects TRBV2 to TRBJ1-4; D is unresolved. The CDR3 contains 12 residues. Trimming pared 3 bases from V and 6 bases from J, leaving 5 bases between. The germline V gene encodes CDR1 SNHLY and CDR2 FYNNEI. CDR3 sequence reads: CASSEGYEKLFF. The CDR3 DNA follows: TGTGCCAGCAGTGAGGGTTATGAAAAACTGTTTTTT. The full variable domain, its missing parts supplied by reference TRBV2 and TRBJ1-4, is EPEVTQTPSHQVTQMGQEVILRCVPISNHLYFYWYRQILGQKVEFLVSFYNNEISEKSEIFDDQFSVERPDGSNFTLKIRSTKLEDSAMYFCASSEGYEKLFFGSGTQLSVL.

This clone was seen a few times. The chain recombines TRBV2 with TRBJ2-4; TRBD1 or TRBD2 may be the D gene (6 bases each). V lost 5 bases, J lost 6 bases, and 14 bases lay in between. This CDR3 contains 14 residues. Germline lookup yields CDR1 SNHLY and CDR2 FYNNEI. This chain's CDR3 is CASSKGGPGNIQYF. CDR3 DNA: TGTGCCAGCAGTAAAGGGGGGCCCGGAAACATTCAGTACTTC.

The V and J genes are TRBV5-1 and TRBJ2-7; D perhaps matches TRBD2 (5 bases). Trimming took off 7 bases at V and 1 base at J, with 21 bases between the two ends. Germline V CDR1 and CDR2: SGHRS, YFSETQ. The CDR3 is made up of 16 amino acids. The CDR3 DNA is TGCGCCAGCTGTTTAAGCGGAGCCAAGCCTTCCTACGAGCAGTACTTC. Protein: CASCLSGAKPSYEQYF.

The CDR3 sequence: CASVGGISNQPQHF. The DNA for the CDR3 is TGTGCTAGCGTCGGGGGCATAAGCAATCAGCCCCAGCATTTT. V gene TRBV12-5 combines with J gene TRBJ1-5; weak D call: TRBD1 (6 bases). This CDR3 has 14 residues. Trimming stripped 9 bases from V and 1 base from J, with 13 bases between. The germline gives CDR1 LGHNT, CDR2 FRNRAP.

Here the CDR3 reads CASSEGLSNQPQHF. CDR3 nucleotides: TGTGCCAGCAGTGAAGGGTTGAGCAATCAGCCCCAGCATTTT. The rearrangement uses TRBV2 and TRBJ1-5; D is unclear. Germline CDR1 is SNHLY and CDR2 is FYNNEI. This CDR3 has 14 amino acids. Trimming removed 1 base at V and 1 base at J, with 5 bases between.

The rearrangement joins TRBV5-1 to TRBJ1-1, with D possibly TRBD1 on 5 matching bases. This CDR3 contains 15 residues. CDR1 is SGHRS, CDR2 YFSETQ, per germline. V was clipped by 0 bases and J by 5 bases, with 14 bases between them. The DNA for the CDR3 is TGCGCCAGCAGCTTGGGAGGGGACCCTAGGACTGAAGCTTTCTTT. This codes for CASSLGGDPRTEAFF.

The CDR3 coding sequence is TGTGCCAGCAGCGACCGGGACCCCGGGGCCATTCAGTACTTC. It yields the protein CASSDRDPGAIQYF. The V and J genes are TRBV5-6 and TRBJ2-4, with D perhaps matching TRBD1 or TRBD2 (5 bases each). Germline values: CDR1 SGHDT, CDR2 YYEEEE. V was shortened by 4 bases and J by 9 bases, with 17 bases between the two germline ends. This CDR3 region has 14 residues.

This chain links TRBV9 with TRBJ2-4; no definite D call. V was shortened by 1 base and J by 0 bases, with 17 bases between the two germline ends. The CDR3 is 18 amino acids. CDR1 and CDR2 from the germline V gene are SGDLS and YYNGEE. Written as DNA, the CDR3 is TGTGCCAGCAGCGTAAGCCCGACTGGAGACCTAGCCAAAAACATTCAGTACTTC. Amino acid sequence: CASSVSPTGDLAKNIQYF.

The chain uses TRBV5-6 and TRBJ1-3; D is possibly TRBD1 (5 bases). Trimming removed 4 bases at V and 0 bases at J, with 11 bases between. The CDR3 is 15 amino acids. Looked up from germline, CDR1 is SGHDT and CDR2 is YYEEEE. The CDR3: CASSTGTGSGNTIYF. Here the CDR3 DNA reads TGTGCCAGCAGCACCGGGACCGGCTCTGGAAACACCATATATTTT.

This sequence joins TRBV2 and TRBJ1-5, with TRBD1 matching 8 bases. Trimming removed 6 bases from V and 4 bases from J; junction bases left unmatched: 11. The CDR3 spans 16 residues. Germline V gene data show CDR1 as SNHLY and CDR2 as FYNNEI. The CDR3 nucleotides read TGTGCCAGCAGCCGACCCGGGACAGGTGGGAATCAGCCCCAGCATTTT. Protein product: CASSRPGTGGNQPQHF.

The V and J genes are TRBV9 and TRBJ2-2; possibly TRBD2 for D (5 bases). The CDR3 is 14 amino acids. Germline CDR1 reads SGDLS; CDR2 reads YYNGEE. V lost 0 bases, J lost 7 bases, and 10 bases lay in between. CDR3 protein: CASSVAPEGGELFF. DNA for the CDR3: TGTGCCAGCAGCGTAGCCCCCGAGGGCGGGGAGCTGTTTTTT.

The V and J genes are TRBV4-1 and TRBJ2-5; a weak D match, TRBD2 (7 bases). Trimming cost V 1 base and J 3 bases, with 15 bases left between them. This CDR3 comprises 16 residues. Germline values: CDR1 MGHRA, CDR2 YSYEKL. The DNA for the CDR3 is TGCGCCAGCAGCCAAGCGAGGGGGGGAATCGAAGAGACCCAGTACTTC. This encodes CASSQARGGIEETQYF.

This sequence joins TRBV29-1 and TRBJ2-7, with 9 positions matching TRBD1. Germline V lookup: CDR1 SQVTM, CDR2 ANQGSEA. The CDR3 totals 13 residues. V lost 4 bases and J lost 5; bases outside the gene matches: 6. The CDR3 here is CSVGDREVHEQYF. In DNA, the CDR3 is TGCAGCGTTGGGGACAGGGAAGTACACGAGCAGTACTTC.

The chain carries TRBV4-1 and TRBJ2-5; tentatively, D is TRBD2 (5 bases). Germline CDR1 and CDR2: MGHRA and YSYEKL. CDR3 length equals 16 residues. V gave up 0 bases and J gave up 1 base, with 12 bases separating them. The CDR3, as DNA: TGCGCCAGCAGCCAAGATCGAGGGTGGATCCAAGAGACCCAGTACTTC. It encodes CASSQDRGWIQETQYF.

In its sample, this clone was seen a few times. V is TRBV29-1 and J is TRBJ2-3; possibly TRBD1 for D (5 bases). V shed 7 bases and J shed 0 bases, with 11 bases lying between them. CDR3 length equals 13 residues. CDR1 and CDR2 from the germline V gene are SQVTM and ANQGSEA. In nucleotides, the CDR3 is TGCAGCGCCGACAGAAAAAGCACAGATACGCAGTATTTT. This translates into CSADRKSTDTQYF.

The CDR3 DNA sequence: TGTGCCAGCCGCGACGGCACCGGGGAGCTGTTTTTT. Translation gives CASRDGTGELFF. The rearrangement joins TRBV9 to TRBJ2-2; the D is unclear. V was shortened by 7 bases and J by 4 bases, with 8 bases between the two germline ends. The CDR3 spans 12 residues. CDR1 and CDR2 (germline): SGDLS, YYNGEE.

The chain couples TRBV5-1 to TRBJ2-5; TRBD2 matches 10 bases. The ends lost 4 bases at V and 5 bases at J; junction bases unmatched: 11. Germline V lookup: CDR1 SGHRS, CDR2 YFSETQ. The CDR3 extends over 16 amino acids. CDR3 DNA sequence: TGCGCCAGCAGCCGAGGACTAGCGGCCACCCGGGAGACCCAGTACTTC. The encoded protein is CASSRGLAATRETQYF.

This clone was observed a few times. The genes are TRBV28 and TRBJ2-6; 8 bases are shared with TRBD2. Germline V gene sequence: CDR1 MDHEN, CDR2 SYDVKM. The V segment lost 2 bases and the J segment 2 bases; nucleotides outside the gene matches: 2. The CDR3 spans 16 residues. The CDR3 DNA follows: TGTGCCAGCAGTTTAACAGCGGGGGCTGGGGCCAACGTCCTGACTTTC. Translation gives CASSLTAGAGANVLTF.

This chain uses TRBV29-1 with TRBJ1-1, with D possibly being TRBD1 (5 bases). V was pared by 5 bases and J by 0 bases, with 10 bases between. CDR3 length: 13 amino acids. Germline CDR1 and CDR2: SQVTM and ANQGSEA. CDR3 protein: CSVCGAMNTEAFF. The DNA of the CDR3 is TGCAGCGTTTGCGGGGCCATGAACACTGAAGCTTTCTTT.

The CDR3 DNA follows: TGTGCCAGCAGCCCCGGGGGGGCTGCAGATACGCAGTATTTT. This translates into CASSPGGAADTQYF. This chain links TRBV7-2 with TRBJ2-3; 8 bases are a match to TRBD2. The CDR3 runs to 14 residues. Germline values: CDR1 SGHTA, CDR2 FQGNSA. After removal of 5 bases from V and 4 bases from J, the junction contained 5 bases not matched to a gene.

The genes are TRBV5-4 and TRBJ2-3, with D possibly TRBD2 on 5 matching bases. Germline V gene lookup returns CDR1 SGHNT and CDR2 YYREEE (reference sequence). This CDR3 is 15 amino acids long. V gave up 5 bases and J gave up 1 base, with 14 bases separating them. Here the CDR3 DNA reads TGTGCCAGCAGAGCGGAGGTTCGGGGCACAGATACGCAGTATTTT. Translation: CASRAEVRGTDTQYF.

In this sample, this clone turned up a few times. The CDR3 region is CASSDRTGVEKLFF. CDR3 nucleotide sequence: TGTGCCAGCAGTGACAGGACCGGGGTGGAAAAACTGTTTTTT. The chain uses TRBV25-1 and TRBJ1-4; D gene ambiguous. Germline CDR1 reads MGHDK; CDR2 reads SYGVNS. V was trimmed by 3 bases and J by 8 bases, leaving 13 bases between them. This CDR3 is built from 14 residues.

The V gene is TRBV6-1, the J gene TRBJ1-5; no clear D gene. Between the trimmed V and J ends, which lost 3 bases and 9 bases, there was a span of 12 bases. The CDR3 is 13 residues long. The germline V gene has CDR1 MNHNS and CDR2 SASEGT. The CDR3 region is CASSETTWGPQHF. The CDR3 DNA reads TGTGCCAGCAGTGAGACAACATGGGGGCCCCAGCATTTT.

This clone came up a few times. V usage is TRBV18 and J usage is TRBJ1-1; no clear D gene. Deletions cut 2 bases from V and 7 bases from J, with 14 bases between. Germline V lookup: CDR1 KGHSH, CDR2 LQKENI. There are 14 residues in the CDR3. The CDR3 coding sequence is TGTGCCAGCTCACCAGCCCTATCCGGGGTTGAAGCTTTCTTT. This codes for CASSPALSGVEAFF. Full variable domain (missing parts from reference TRBV18 and TRBJ1-1): NAGVMQNPRHLVRRRGQEARLRCSPMKGHSHVYWYRQLPEEGLKFMVYLQKENIIDESGMPKERFSAEFPKEGPSILRIQQVVRGDSAAYFCASSPALSGVEAFFGQGTRLTVV.

The chain employs TRBV15 and TRBJ1-6; 10 bases fit TRBD1. After removal of 5 bases from V and 9 bases from J, the junction contained 4 bases not matched to a gene. The CDR3 loop spans 14 amino acids. CDR1 LNHNV and CDR2 YYDKDF come from the germline V gene (reference sequence). The CDR3 region is CATSGRQGASPLHF. CDR3 sequence (DNA): TGTGCCACCAGCGGTCGACAGGGGGCTTCACCCCTCCACTTT.

This chain links TRBV20-1 with TRBJ1-6; no clear D. Looked up from germline, CDR1 is DFQATT and CDR2 is SNEGSKA (reference sequence). The CDR3 has 11 amino acids. Trimming pared 3 bases from V and 10 bases from J, leaving 7 bases between. DNA for the CDR3: TGCAGTGCTAGCTCCAGCTCACCCCTCCACTTT. Translating gives CSASSSSPLHF.